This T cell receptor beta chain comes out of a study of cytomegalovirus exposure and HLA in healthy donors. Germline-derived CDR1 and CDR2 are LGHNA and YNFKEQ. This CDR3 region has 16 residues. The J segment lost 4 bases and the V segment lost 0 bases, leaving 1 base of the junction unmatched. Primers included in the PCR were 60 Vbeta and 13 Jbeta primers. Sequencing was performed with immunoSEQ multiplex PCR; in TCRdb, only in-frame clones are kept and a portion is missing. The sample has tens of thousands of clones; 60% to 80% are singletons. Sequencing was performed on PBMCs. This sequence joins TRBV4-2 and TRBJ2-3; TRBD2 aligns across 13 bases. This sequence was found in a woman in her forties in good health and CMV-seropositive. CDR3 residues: CASSQELAGGSDTQYF. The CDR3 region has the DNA TGTGCCAGCAGCCAAGAACTAGCGGGGGGGTCAGATACGCAGTATTTT.